The sequence of this T cell receptor (beta chain) was determined in a study of HIV-infected patients and healthy controls. TCRdb processed the 5' RACE reads anew with MiXCR; each CDR3 protein has one entry. The table records some 67,000 distinct CDR3 sequences, roughly 16% of them present only once. Germline loops: CDR1 MNHEY, CDR2 SVGEGT. Trimming shortened V by 6 bases and J by 3 bases, and 18 bases separated the two germline ends. CDR3 length equals 15 residues. This chain uses TRBV6-2 or TRBV6-3 with TRBJ2-7; D tentatively reads TRBD1 or TRBD2 (5 bases each). The TCR comes from a human donor in good health. The material sequenced was CD4+ T cells from blood. The CDR3 bases are TGTGCCAGCAGAACCCCCGGGACCGGCGGCTACGAGCAGTACTTC. The encoded protein is CASRTPGTGGYEQYF.